These 32 T cell receptor beta chains were sequenced from one sample in a study of blood T cell repertoires in COVID-19. Sequencing was performed with immunoSEQ multiplex PCR; in TCRdb, only in-frame clones are kept and a portion is missing. The sample lists more than 200,000 clones, roughly 82% occurring once. The sequenced material came from peripheral blood. Receptors originate from a woman aged 40-49 years who had recovered from COVID-19.

The V call is TRBV7-6, the J call TRBJ2-7; 11 nucleotides match TRBD1. CDR1 is SGHVS, CDR2 FNYEAQ, per germline. Trimming cost V 1 base and J 7 bases; bases outside gene matches: 6. CDR3 length equals 15 residues. The CDR3 protein is CASSLEGTGGSEQYF. CDR3 sequence (DNA): TGTGCCAGCAGCTTAGAGGGGACAGGGGGGTCTGAGCAGTACTTC.

This clone was seen more than once but under ten times. The chain uses TRBV16 and TRBJ1-2; 7 bases align to TRBD1. Germline-derived CDR1 and CDR2 are KGHSY and FQNENV. J gave up 8 bases and V 4 bases, and 10 bases lay outside the gene matches. The CDR3 is made up of 14 amino acids. CDR3 protein: CASSRRTGELGYTF. CDR3 DNA sequence: TGTGCCAGCAGCCGACGGACAGGTGAACTGGGCTACACCTTC.

The rearrangement joins TRBV7-2 to TRBJ2-5; 7 positions match TRBD2. After removal of 1 base from V and 4 bases from J, the junction contained 18 bases not matched to a gene. The length of the CDR3 is 19 residues. Germline values: CDR1 SGHTA, CDR2 FQGNSA. Here the CDR3 reads CASSLDWIGLAGIGETQYF. The CDR3 region has the DNA TGTGCCAGCAGCTTAGATTGGATAGGATTAGCGGGTATCGGAGAGACCCAGTACTTC.

The chain combines TRBV19 with TRBJ1-1, with D possibly being TRBD1 (6 bases). This CDR3 is 15 amino acids long. Between the trimmed V and J ends, which lost 4 bases and 5 bases, there was a span of 17 bases. Germline loops: CDR1 LNHDA, CDR2 SQIVND (reference sequence). CDR3 in DNA: TGTGCCAGTAGTAGATCCCCAGGGGAGGGAACTGAAGCTTTCTTT. Encoded protein: CASSRSPGEGTEAFF.

The V call is TRBV19, the J call TRBJ1-2; 11 nucleotides align to TRBD1. V lost 10 bases to trimming and J lost 3 bases; unmatched junction nucleotides: 10. Germline-derived CDR1 and CDR2 are LNHDA and SQIVND (reference sequence). CDR3 size: 15 residues. CDR3 coding DNA: TGTGCCACCAAGAGGACAGGGGGCTTTCACTATGGCTACACCTTC. Amino acids: CATKRTGGFHYGYTF.

The genes are TRBV19 and TRBJ1-5; the match to TRBD1 covers 9 bases. J was trimmed by 2 bases and V by 5 bases; bases with no gene match: 4. CDR1 is LNHDA, CDR2 SQIVND, per germline (reference sequence). The CDR3 extends over 15 amino acids. CDR3 coding DNA: TGTGCCAGTAGTCTGACAGGGGGAGGCAATCAGCCCCAGCATTTT. Its translation: CASSLTGGGNQPQHF.

This clone was seen once. The rearrangement links TRBV4-2 to TRBJ1-5; TRBD1 matches at 8 bases. V shed 1 base and J 0 bases; nucleotides not matched to a gene: 2. This CDR3 contains 16 residues. Germline CDR1 LGHNA, CDR2 YNFKEQ. Here the CDR3 reads CASSQGTGTSNQPQHF. The CDR3 DNA follows: TGTGCCAGCAGCCAAGGGACAGGGACTAGCAATCAGCCCCAGCATTTT.

This clone was seen a handful of times. The chain links TRBV24-1 to TRBJ2-3, with TRBD2 identical over 7 bases. The CDR3 has 15 amino acids. V lost 2 bases and J lost 3; bases outside the gene matches: 4. CDR1 is KGHDR, CDR2 SFDVKD, per germline. The CDR3 sequence is CATSDWGTTTDTQYF. CDR3 DNA sequence: TGTGCCACCAGTGATTGGGGGACTACAACAGATACGCAGTATTTT.

The chain is built from TRBV7-2 and TRBJ2-2; no definite D call. Germline CDR1 is SGHTA and CDR2 is FQGNSA. The V end lost 5 bases, the J end lost 3 bases, and 4 bases lay between the germline ends. This CDR3 has 12 residues. As DNA, the CDR3 is TGTGCCAGCAGCCCATACACCGGGGAGCTGTTTTTT. This translates into CASSPYTGELFF.

This clone was observed many times. The rearrangement uses TRBV6-5 and TRBJ2-7; the match to TRBD2 covers 9 bases. The CDR3 is made up of 15 amino acids. V lost 2 bases to trimming and J lost 6 bases; unmatched junction nucleotides: 8. Germline V gene lookup returns CDR1 MNHEY and CDR2 SVGAGI. The CDR3 DNA sequence: TGTGCCAGCAGTTACAGGACTAGCGATCATGCCGAGCAGTACTTC. Translating it yields CASSYRTSDHAEQYF.

This chain uses TRBV13 with TRBJ1-6, with D hard to call. Germline lookup yields CDR1 PRHDT and CDR2 FYEKMQ (reference sequence). The CDR3 covers 14 residues. Deletions cut 5 bases from V and 5 bases from J, with 10 bases between. The CDR3 sequence is CASSLYVDNSPLHF. The CDR3, as DNA: TGTGCCAGCAGCCTATACGTGGATAATTCACCCCTCCACTTT.

The chain carries TRBV7-8 and TRBJ1-5, with a weak D call TRBD1 (6 bases). V was shortened by 0 bases and J by 5 bases, with 17 bases between the two germline ends. The CDR3 length is 17 residues. Germline assignment: CDR1 SGHVS and CDR2 FQNEAQ. CDR3 loop: CASSLARGTKPHQPQHF. CDR3 in DNA: TGTGCCAGCAGCTTAGCGCGAGGGACAAAGCCTCATCAGCCCCAGCATTTT.

The V call is TRBV7-2, the J call TRBJ2-7; 13 bases are a match to TRBD2. Germline V gene data show CDR1 as SGHTA and CDR2 as FQGNSA. V gave up 4 bases and J gave up 9 bases; unmatched junction bases: 9. This CDR3 is 15 amino acids long. The CDR3 spells CASSYGLAGAVGQYF. The CDR3 DNA sequence: TGTGCCAGCAGCTACGGACTAGCGGGGGCCGTCGGGCAGTACTTC. Full variable domain (outside the CDR3, taken from reference TRBV7-2 and TRBJ2-7): GAGVSQSPSNKVTEKGKDVELRCDPISGHTALYWYRQSLGQGLEFLIYFQGNSAPDKSGLPSDRFSAERTGGSVSTLTIQRTQQEDSAVYLCASSYGLAGAVGQYFGPGTRLTVT.

The chain has TRBV5-1 and TRBJ1-1; no definite D call. Trimming pared 1 base from V and 6 bases from J, leaving 13 bases between. Germline CDR1 is SGHRS and CDR2 is YFSETQ. The length of the CDR3 is 14 residues. CDR3: CASSLKTSSPEAFF. CDR3 bases: TGCGCCAGCAGCTTGAAGACTTCCTCACCTGAAGCTTTCTTT.

The chain couples TRBV7-2 to TRBJ1-5; 7 bases align to TRBD1. V shed 5 bases, J shed 2 bases, and the junction held 6 bases outside the gene matches. The germline V gene has CDR1 SGHTA and CDR2 FQGNSA. The CDR3 consists of 15 residues. The CDR3 DNA reads TGTGCCAGCAGCACACCACAGGGGCGCAATCAGCCCCAGCATTTT. This translates into CASSTPQGRNQPQHF.

The rearrangement links TRBV10-3 to TRBJ2-7; 12 nucleotides agree with TRBD1. The CDR3 runs to 13 residues. Germline trimming cut 6 bases from V and 6 bases from J; bases unmatched to any gene: 3. Germline CDR1 and CDR2: ENHRY and SYGVKD. As DNA, the CDR3 is TGTGCCATCAGGGGACAGGGGGCCGGCGAGCAGTACTTC. Translated: CAIRGQGAGEQYF.

This chain connects TRBV6-5 to TRBJ1-2, with 9 bases that match TRBD1. Germline values: CDR1 MNHEY, CDR2 SVGAGI. The ends lost 5 bases at V and 4 bases at J; junction bases unmatched: 5. CDR3 length: 14 residues. This CDR3 reads CASSPPGQGYGYTF. CDR3 in DNA: TGTGCCAGCAGTCCACCGGGACAGGGCTATGGCTACACCTTC.

The chain is built from TRBV5-1 and TRBJ1-1; no clear D. Germline V gene data show CDR1 as SGHRS and CDR2 as YFSETQ. This CDR3 has 15 amino acids. Trimming removed 1 base from V and 2 bases from J, with 12 bases in between. The CDR3 DNA is TGCGCCAGCAGCTTGACCGTGACAAGAAACACTGAAGCTTTCTTT. It specifies CASSLTVTRNTEAFF.

This rearrangement joins TRBV30 to TRBJ2-7; D might be TRBD2 (5 bases). This CDR3 spans 12 amino acids. Per germline, CDR1 GTSNPN and CDR2 SVGIG (reference sequence). V lost 1 base and J 4 bases, leaving 8 bases between the germline ends. The chain's CDR3 is CAWSGRNYEQYF. The CDR3 DNA reads as TGTGCCTGGAGTGGGAGGAATTACGAGCAGTACTTC.

The chain employs TRBV2 and TRBJ1-4; tentatively, D is TRBD1 (6 bases). Germline-derived CDR1 and CDR2 are SNHLY and FYNNEI. CDR3 length: 13 amino acids. V lost 8 bases to trimming and J lost 5 bases, with 12 bases between them. For the CDR3, the DNA is TGTGCCAGCTTACAGGGCCAAAATGAAAAACTGTTTTTT. Protein sequence: CASLQGQNEKLFF.

This chain links TRBV11-3 with TRBJ2-3; 10 positions match TRBD2. The CDR3 is 17 residues long. The ends lost 1 base at V and 1 base at J; junction bases unmatched: 5. The germline gives CDR1 SGHNT, CDR2 YENEEA. CDR3 protein: CASSLARSGGGTDTQYF. The CDR3 DNA reads as TGTGCCAGCAGCTTAGCCCGCAGCGGGGGGGGCACAGATACGCAGTATTTT.

The chain carries TRBV12-3 or TRBV12-4 and TRBJ1-5; 7 bases map to TRBD1. This CDR3 region has 13 residues. J lost 5 bases, V lost 4 bases, and 2 bases had no gene match. CDR3 in DNA: TGTGCCAGCAGTTGGACAGGTGATCAGCCCCAGCATTTT. Translation: CASSWTGDQPQHF.

The chain combines TRBV4-3 with TRBJ2-6; D is perhaps TRBD2 (5 bases). The V gene's germline CDR1 is LGHNA and CDR2 YSLEER. The CDR3 contains 18 residues. V lost 0 bases to trimming and J lost 4 bases, with 16 bases between them. The CDR3 is CASSQEMGTRSGANVLTF. As DNA, the CDR3 is TGCGCCAGCAGCCAAGAAATGGGTACTAGGTCCGGGGCCAACGTCCTGACTTTC.

The chain links TRBV14 to TRBJ1-2, with D unclear. Germline CDR1 is SGHDN and CDR2 is FVKESK. The V and J ends lost 1 base and 3 bases respectively, with 12 bases between them. This CDR3 has 15 residues. The CDR3 DNA reads as TGTGCCAGCAGCCAAGTGGCAGGATCTTACTATGGCTACACCTTC. Its protein product is CASSQVAGSYYGYTF.

This rearrangement joins TRBV6-2 or TRBV6-3 to TRBJ1-1; D not certain. Germline loops: CDR1 MNHEY, CDR2 SVGEGT. There are 14 residues in the CDR3. V was clipped by 5 bases and J by 3 bases, with 13 bases between them. As DNA, the CDR3 is TGTGCCAGCAGTATCCGAGCGGGCGACACTGAAGCTTTCTTT. Its protein is CASSIRAGDTEAFF.

The chain combines TRBV30 with TRBJ1-5; the D gene is possibly TRBD1 (6 bases). Looked up from germline, CDR1 is GTSNPN and CDR2 is SVGIG (reference sequence). The CDR3 is 15 residues long. Trimming cost V 2 bases and J 6 bases, with 17 bases left between them. Written as DNA, the CDR3 is TGTGCCTGGAGTACCCCAACAGGGTTCGGTCAGCCCCAGCATTTT. This encodes CAWSTPTGFGQPQHF.

The rearrangement links TRBV6-5 to TRBJ2-1; TRBD1 aligns across 9 bases. CDR1 and CDR2 from the germline V gene are MNHEY and SVGAGI. This CDR3 contains 14 residues. V lost 6 bases and J lost 6; bases outside the gene matches: 6. The DNA for the CDR3 is TGTGCCAGCAGCAAACAGGGGGCCTTCAATGAGCAGTTCTTC. Translation gives CASSKQGAFNEQFF.

This chain uses TRBV29-1 with TRBJ2-1; TRBD1 agrees at 12 bases. CDR1 is SQVTM, CDR2 ANQGSEA, per germline. Trimming removed 0 bases from V and 8 bases from J; junction bases left unmatched: 11. This CDR3 is 17 amino acids long. The CDR3 here is CSVEDPDSGTGGYEQFF. The CDR3 nucleotides are TGCAGCGTTGAAGACCCAGATTCCGGGACAGGGGGCTATGAGCAGTTCTTC.

This chain joins TRBV14 and TRBJ1-1, with D possibly being TRBD1 (5 bases). The ends were cut back, 3 bases at V and 7 bases at J, with 15 bases in the middle. The germline CDR1 and CDR2 sequences are SGHDN and FVKESK. The CDR3 is 14 residues long. CDR3 loop: CASSHIVGDYEAFF. DNA of the CDR3: TGTGCCAGCAGCCACATCGTAGGGGATTATGAAGCTTTCTTT.

The gene calls are TRBV6-5 and TRBJ1-2; D is undetermined. CDR3 length: 13 amino acids. Trimming stripped 6 bases from V and 1 base from J, with 9 bases between. CDR1 is MNHEY and CDR2 is SVGAGI in the germline V gene. The CDR3 loop is CASRGGNNYGYTF. The CDR3 bases are TGTGCCAGCAGGGGCGGGAATAACTATGGCTACACCTTC.

This clone was seen a handful of times. The rearrangement uses TRBV19 and TRBJ1-6, with 8 bases that match TRBD1. Germline V lookup: CDR1 LNHDA, CDR2 SQIVND (reference sequence). V trimming: 5 bases; J trimming: 9 bases; junction bases outside the gene matches: 6. The CDR3 covers 14 residues. CDR3 sequence reads: CASSLQGGISPLHF. The DNA for the CDR3 is TGTGCCAGTAGTTTACAGGGGGGTATTTCACCCCTCCACTTT.

The chain recombines TRBV5-6 with TRBJ1-6, with TRBD1 identical over 7 bases. Germline V gene lookup returns CDR1 SGHDT and CDR2 YYEEEE. Germline trimming cut 4 bases from V and 9 bases from J; bases unmatched to any gene: 7. CDR3 length: 14 amino acids. Here the CDR3 reads CASSRQGWSSPLHF. CDR3 DNA sequence: TGTGCCAGCAGCCGACAGGGATGGAGTTCACCCCTCCACTTT.